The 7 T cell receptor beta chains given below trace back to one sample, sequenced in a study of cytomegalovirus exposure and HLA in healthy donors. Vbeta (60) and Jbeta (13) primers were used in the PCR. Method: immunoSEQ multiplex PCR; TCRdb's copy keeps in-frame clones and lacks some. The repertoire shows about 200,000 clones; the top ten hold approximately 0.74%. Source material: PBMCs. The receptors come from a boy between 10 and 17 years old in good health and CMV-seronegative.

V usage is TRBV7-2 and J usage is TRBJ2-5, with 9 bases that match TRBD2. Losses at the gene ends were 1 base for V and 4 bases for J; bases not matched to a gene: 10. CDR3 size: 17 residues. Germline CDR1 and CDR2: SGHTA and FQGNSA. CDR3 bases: TGTGCCAGCAGCTTAGTGGTTAGCGGGGGAGGACGAGAGACCCAGTACTTC. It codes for CASSLVVSGGGRETQYF.

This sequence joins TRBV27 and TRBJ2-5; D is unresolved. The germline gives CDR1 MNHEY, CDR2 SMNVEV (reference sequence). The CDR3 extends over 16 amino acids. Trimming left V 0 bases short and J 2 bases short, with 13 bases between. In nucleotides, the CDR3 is TGTGCCAGCAGTTTATCGTGGATACAGTTTCAAGAGACCCAGTACTTC. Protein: CASSLSWIQFQETQYF.

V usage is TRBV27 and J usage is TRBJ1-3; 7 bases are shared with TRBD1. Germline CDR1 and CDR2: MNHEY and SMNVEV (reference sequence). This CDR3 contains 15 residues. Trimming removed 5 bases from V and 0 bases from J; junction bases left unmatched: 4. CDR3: CASSNRGNSGNTIYF. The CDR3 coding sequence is TGTGCCAGCAGTAACAGGGGAAACTCTGGAAACACCATATATTTT.

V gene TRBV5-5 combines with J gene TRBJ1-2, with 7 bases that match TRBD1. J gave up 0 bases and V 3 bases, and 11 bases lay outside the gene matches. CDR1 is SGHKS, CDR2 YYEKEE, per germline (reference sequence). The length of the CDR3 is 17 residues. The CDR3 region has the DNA TGTGCCAGCAGCTCCCTGAGGGGACAGAAAACTAACTATGGCTACACCTTC. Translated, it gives CASSSLRGQKTNYGYTF.

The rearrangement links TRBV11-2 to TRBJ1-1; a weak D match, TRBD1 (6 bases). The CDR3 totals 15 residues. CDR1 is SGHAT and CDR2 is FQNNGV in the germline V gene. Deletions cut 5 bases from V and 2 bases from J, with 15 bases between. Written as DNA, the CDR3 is TGTGCCAGCAGCCTCGGGGTAGGGGGAAACACTGAAGCTTTCTTT. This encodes CASSLGVGGNTEAFF.

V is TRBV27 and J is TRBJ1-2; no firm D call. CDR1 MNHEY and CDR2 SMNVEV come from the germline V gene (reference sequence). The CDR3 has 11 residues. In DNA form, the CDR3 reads TGTGCTCCCACCGCCGGCTATGGCTACACCTTC. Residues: CAPTAGYGYTF.

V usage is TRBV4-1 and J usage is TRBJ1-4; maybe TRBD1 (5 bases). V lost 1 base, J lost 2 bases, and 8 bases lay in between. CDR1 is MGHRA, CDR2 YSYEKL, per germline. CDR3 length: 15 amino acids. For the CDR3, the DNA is TGCGCCAGCAGCCAAGTTGGGGGGACTAATGAAAAACTGTTTTTT. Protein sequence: CASSQVGGTNEKLFF.